These 5 T cell receptor beta chains share one sample of origin, sequenced in a study of identical twins. TCRdb used MiXCR to reprocess the 5' RACE reads, holding one entry per CDR3 protein. Of some 730,000 distinct CDR3 sequences listed, about 20% are singletons. These data also formed part of another study, on T cells expressing NK-cell markers.

Input material: PBMCs. All receptors come from a woman under 30 in good health.

The chain carries TRBV10-3 and TRBJ2-2, with D perhaps matching TRBD1 or TRBD2 (5 bases each). V lost 8 bases, J lost 0 bases, and 10 bases lay in between. CDR1 and CDR2 (germline): ENHRY, SYGVKD. The CDR3 extends over 14 amino acids. CDR3 residues: CAILPGPNTGELFF. The CDR3 coding sequence is TGTGCCATCTTGCCGGGACCGAACACCGGGGAGCTGTTTTTT.

This clonotype was observed a handful of times. DNA of the CDR3: TGTGCCAGCAGCTACACCCTAGCGGGAGGCGAGCAGTACTTC. This encodes CASSYTLAGGEQYF. The genes are TRBV7-2 and TRBJ2-7, with 11 bases that match TRBD2. This CDR3 is 14 amino acids long. V lost 4 bases and J lost 6; bases outside the gene matches: 5. Germline CDR1 and CDR2: SGHTA and FQGNSA. The whole variable domain, filled in from reference TRBV7-2 and TRBJ2-7, reads GAGVSQSPSNKVTEKGKDVELRCDPISGHTALYWYRQSLGQGLEFLIYFQGNSAPDKSGLPSDRFSAERTGGSVSTLTIQRTQQEDSAVYLCASSYTLAGGEQYFGPGTRLTVT.

This clonotype came up many times. The chain employs TRBV7-9 and TRBJ1-1, with 9 bases identical to TRBD1. Trimming at V came to 4 bases and at J to 4 bases, leaving 4 bases not matched to a gene. CDR3 length: 14 residues. Germline V CDR1 and CDR2: SEHNR, FQNEAQ (reference sequence). In nucleotides, the CDR3 is TGTGCCAGCAGCTCGGGACAGGGAAGCACTGAAGCTTTCTTT. Translation gives CASSSGQGSTEAFF.

This clonotype was recorded a few times. CDR3 in amino acids: CASAGMRVNEQFF. The CDR3 nucleotides are TGTGCCAGTGCAGGGATGAGGGTCAATGAGCAGTTCTTC. This chain uses TRBV18 with TRBJ2-1; D tentatively fits TRBD1 or TRBD2 (5 bases each). The CDR3 has 13 residues. The V and J ends lost 9 bases and 6 bases respectively, with 15 bases between them. Germline V gene lookup returns CDR1 KGHSH and CDR2 LQKENI.

This clonotype was recorded a few times. The rearrangement uses TRBV27 and TRBJ2-5; perhaps TRBD2 as D (6 bases). V was cut by 7 bases and J by 5 bases, with 17 bases left in between. Germline V CDR1 and CDR2: MNHEY, SMNVEV (reference sequence). This CDR3 is built from 14 residues. The CDR3 nucleotides read TGTGCCAGCACGGGGGTGGGGCTGGGTGAGACCCAGTACTTC. It translates to CASTGVGLGETQYF.